Given below is one TCR beta chain in context. The germline gives CDR1 MNHEY, CDR2 SMNVEV (reference sequence). CDR3 length equals 14 residues. V dropped 4 bases and J dropped 3; count of bases not matched to a gene: 5. The data were obtained in a study of blood T cell repertoires in COVID-19. Overall study context: Donors in the United States, Italy and Spain gave samples during acute or convalescent COVID-19. Sample material is recorded as cDNA or gDNA derived from T cells, B-cell-depleted T cells, or PBMCs.

Study processing details: It was from reference gene primer amplification that nucleated cell counts were estimated. Clones were sequenced by immunoSEQ multiplex PCR, and TCRdb holds only the in-frame ones, with some missing. From that table come the V and J calls and clone size; the DNA was used to work out D and trimming. The top ten clones hold under 3.5% of a sample with approximately 200,000 clones, around 83% of them seen once. The V call is TRBV27, the J call TRBJ2-7; 8 nucleotides align to TRBD1. The origin of this receptor is a man aged 50 to 60 who had recovered from COVID-19. Material: peripheral blood. This CDR3 reads CASSYSGQDYEQYF. CDR3 sequence (DNA): TGTGCCAGCAGTTACTCGGGACAGGACTACGAGCAGTACTTC.